This entry lists 15 T cell receptor beta chains sequenced from one sample in a study of cytomegalovirus exposure and HLA in healthy donors. The PCR was carried out with 60 Vbeta primers and 13 Jbeta primers. The protocol was immunoSEQ multiplex PCR, while the TCRdb copy is restricted to in-frame clones and leaves out a portion. The table records 170,000 or so clones, approximately 80% of them present only once. Sequencing input: PBMCs. These receptors all stem from a male donor in good health and CMV-seropositive.

The chain couples TRBV9 to TRBJ2-7; TRBD2 matches at 8 bases. Looked up from germline, CDR1 is SGDLS and CDR2 is YYNGEE. Unmatched junction bases numbered 10, after V lost 3 bases and J lost 2 bases. The CDR3 is made up of 16 amino acids. The CDR3 DNA is TGTGCCAGCAGCGAGAGACTAGCGTTTACCACCTACGAGCAGTACTTC. This encodes CASSERLAFTTYEQYF.

The rearrangement joins TRBV5-4 to TRBJ1-1; 8 bases align to TRBD1. CDR1 SGHNT and CDR2 YYREEE come from the germline V gene (reference sequence). This CDR3 comprises 14 residues. Losses at the gene ends were 0 bases for V and 5 bases for J; bases not matched to a gene: 3. The CDR3 loop reads CASSLDRGATEAFF. CDR3 coding DNA: TGTGCCAGCAGCTTGGACAGGGGGGCGACTGAAGCTTTCTTT.

This clone was seen a single time. This chain links TRBV5-1 with TRBJ2-5; D is unclear. Judging by the DNA end, TRBJ2-7 fits better; the J call may be wrong. Germline values: CDR1 SGHRS, CDR2 YFSETQ. CDR3 length: 12 residues. The CDR3 reads CASSLDVYEQYF. The CDR3, as DNA: TGCGCCAGCAGCTTGGATGTTTACGAGCAGTACTTC.

This clone has more than one count but fewer than ten. This chain connects TRBV19 to TRBJ1-4, with 7 bases fitting TRBD1. Germline values: CDR1 LNHDA, CDR2 SQIVND (reference sequence). Trimming cost V 2 bases and J 1 base; bases outside gene matches: 7. CDR3 length: 17 residues. CDR3 nucleotides: TGTGCCAGTAGTATAACGAGGGGGCTCGGAACTAATGAAAAACTGTTTTTT. It codes for CASSITRGLGTNEKLFF.

The genes are TRBV27 and TRBJ2-1; D not certain. CDR3 length equals 19 residues. Trimming took off 8 bases at V and 9 bases at J, with 35 bases between the two ends. CDR1 and CDR2 (germline): MNHEY, SMNVEV (reference sequence). This CDR3 is CASSTAQRHEWFPVGEQFF. The CDR3 bases are TGTGCCAGCTCAACCGCCCAGCGCCACGAGTGGTTTCCGGTCGGTGAGCAGTTCTTC.

The chain combines TRBV7-6 with TRBJ2-1, with D possibly TRBD1 on 5 matching bases. V was pared by 5 bases and J by 3 bases, with 11 bases between. The CDR3 sequence is 14 residues long. Germline CDR1 and CDR2: SGHVS and FNYEAQ. The CDR3 nucleotides read TGTGCCAGCAGCCCAACAGGCGGCTACAATGAGCAGTTCTTC. It is translated as CASSPTGGYNEQFF.

This rearrangement joins TRBV13 to TRBJ2-5; 8 bases fit TRBD2. CDR3 length equals 13 residues. Germline lookup yields CDR1 PRHDT and CDR2 FYEKMQ (reference sequence). J was trimmed by 4 bases and V by 3 bases; bases with no gene match: 1. The CDR3 coding sequence is TGTGCCAGCAGCTTCCGGGGGGGAGAGACCCAGTACTTC. Amino acids: CASSFRGGETQYF.

V usage is TRBV5-4 and J usage is TRBJ2-3; 10 bases map to TRBD2. Germline assignment: CDR1 SGHNT and CDR2 YYREEE (reference sequence). The V segment lost 0 bases and the J segment 0 bases; nucleotides outside the gene matches: 1. This CDR3 region has 16 residues. In nucleotides, the CDR3 is TGTGCCAGCAGCTTGGGGACTAGCGGCAGCACAGATACGCAGTATTTT. This codes for CASSLGTSGSTDTQYF. Filled out from reference TRBV5-4 and TRBJ2-3, the complete variable domain reads ETGVTQSPTHLIKTRGQQVTLRCSSQSGHNTVSWYQQALGQGPQFIFQYYREEENGRGNFPPRFSGLQFPNYSSELNVNALELDDSALYLCASSLGTSGSTDTQYFGPGTRLTVL.

V usage is TRBV19 and J usage is TRBJ2-1; 10 bases agree with TRBD2. V dropped 5 bases and J dropped 0; count of bases not matched to a gene: 10. Per germline, CDR1 LNHDA and CDR2 SQIVND (reference sequence). The CDR3 runs to 18 residues. The CDR3 loop reads CASSFSGLAISSYNEQFF. Here the CDR3 DNA reads TGTGCCAGTAGTTTTTCGGGACTAGCGATTAGCTCCTACAATGAGCAGTTCTTC.

J is TRBJ2-3 and V is TRBV6-1; 11 positions agree with TRBD2. CDR1 and CDR2 (germline): MNHNS, SASEGT. Trimming took 3 bases from V and 2 from J; bases not matched to a gene: 7. This CDR3 is 17 amino acids long. CDR3 coding DNA: TGTGCCAGCAGTGAGGCCGGGACTAGCGGCTCCACAGATACGCAGTATTTT. Translation gives CASSEAGTSGSTDTQYF.

The chain joins TRBV6-5 to TRBJ2-4; D may be TRBD2 (6 bases). The CDR3 loop spans 14 amino acids. Germline CDR1 reads MNHEY; CDR2 reads SVGAGI. The V end was cut by 6 bases, the J end by 6 bases, with 15 bases between. CDR3 sequence (DNA): TGTGCCAGCAGACAGGAAGGAGGGATAAACATTCAGTACTTC. Its protein is CASRQEGGINIQYF.

The genes are TRBV7-2 and TRBJ2-3, with TRBD2 identical over 7 bases. Germline CDR1 and CDR2: SGHTA and FQGNSA. The CDR3 spans 14 residues. The junction had 9 bases not matched to a gene; V was cut back by 7 bases and J by 5 bases. CDR3 DNA: TGTGCCAGCACCGCGGGAGTCGGGAGAGATACGCAGTATTTT. This sequence encodes CASTAGVGRDTQYF.

A word on this clone: The sample contains more than one DNA sequence encoding this CDR3. V usage is TRBV6-6 and J usage is TRBJ2-1, with unresolved D. Trimming cost V 8 bases and J 0 bases, with 17 bases left between them. CDR3 length equals 16 residues. CDR1 and CDR2 from the germline V gene are MNHNY and SVGAGI (reference sequence). CDR3 nucleotide sequence: TGTGCCAGCCCACCCGAGAGCGCCCTCTCCTACAATGAGCAGTTCTTC. It translates to CASPPESALSYNEQFF.

V and J are TRBV27 and TRBJ2-7; 14 bases are a match to TRBD2. J lost 2 bases, V lost 5 bases, and 5 bases had no gene match. The CDR3 totals 16 residues. The V gene's germline CDR1 is MNHEY and CDR2 SMNVEV (reference sequence). The CDR3 sequence is CASSLPGLAGAYEQYF. For the CDR3, the DNA is TGTGCCAGCAGTCTCCCGGGACTAGCGGGAGCCTACGAGCAGTACTTC.

This chain links TRBV7-9 with TRBJ2-7, with TRBD2 matching 9 bases. CDR3 length: 17 amino acids. The J segment lost 0 bases and the V segment lost 1 base, leaving 7 bases of the junction unmatched. Germline V gives CDR1 SEHNR, CDR2 FQNEAQ (reference sequence). Here the CDR3 reads CASSLGGGRADSYEQYF. CDR3 in DNA: TGTGCCAGCAGCTTAGGTGGCGGGAGGGCCGACTCCTACGAGCAGTACTTC.